A selection of T cell receptor beta chains follows, all from one sample in a study of shared clonotypes between healthy human individuals. Here immunoSEQ multiplex PCR was the method, and the copy in TCRdb shows in-frame clones only, minus some. The sample contains a few million clones, 90% to 95% of which appear only once. Input material: naive CD8+ T cells from PBMCs. The origin of the receptors is a man younger than 35 in good health. Some clones in this sample may be carry-over from other donors' samples. CDR3s include the opening cysteine and the closing phenylalanine or tryptophan. Each record gives: J gene, V gene, CDR3 protein.

j_call: TRBJ2-2
v_call: TRBV12-5
cdr3_aa: CASGSHTGELFF

j_call: .
v_call: TRBV4-1
cdr3_aa: CASSLTGTVDEQYF

j_call: TRBJ2-1
v_call: TRBV11-3
cdr3_aa: CASSPGTSGSSVDEQFF

j_call: TRBJ2-2
v_call: TRBV2
cdr3_aa: CASTGPPPEVREETGELFF

j_call: .
v_call: TRBV5-1
cdr3_aa: CASSLGPEFPIYEQYF

j_call: TRBJ1-3
v_call: TRBV30
cdr3_aa: CAWSVDITARDTIYF

j_call: TRBJ1-2
v_call: TRBV28
cdr3_aa: CASRGWSYGYTF

j_call: TRBJ2-7
v_call: TRBV19
cdr3_aa: CASSISDTPYEQYF

j_call: TRBJ1-5
v_call: TRBV6-1
cdr3_aa: CASRETHNQPQHF

j_call: .
v_call: TRBV7-8
cdr3_aa: CASSLGDRDREVGNEQYF

j_call: TRBJ2-3
v_call: TRBV27
cdr3_aa: CASSLSRGVGTDTQYF

j_call: TRBJ2-7
v_call: TRBV27
cdr3_aa: CASSASLGARSYEQYF

j_call: TRBJ2-7
v_call: TRBV10-3
cdr3_aa: CAISDSGTSGMYEQYF

j_call: TRBJ2-1
v_call: TRBV6-6
cdr3_aa: CASSSKAGGPHNEQFF

j_call: TRBJ2-2
v_call: TRBV7-9
cdr3_aa: CASSPFQGSANTGELFF

j_call: TRBJ1-2
v_call: TRBV2
cdr3_aa: CASSGPNGNGIYGYTF

j_call: TRBJ1-3
v_call: TRBV2
cdr3_aa: CASSEALRAGNTIYF

j_call: TRBJ2-3
v_call: TRBV6-1
cdr3_aa: CASSGGVGTDTQYF

j_call: TRBJ2-1
v_call: TRBV29-1
cdr3_aa: CSAKAGWDEQFF

j_call: TRBJ2-7
v_call: TRBV9
cdr3_aa: CASSPASANSYEQYF

j_call: TRBJ2-3
v_call: TRBV7-2
cdr3_aa: CASSIGTSGYTDTQYF

j_call: TRBJ2-1
v_call: TRBV28
cdr3_aa: CASSSPTSGDNEQFF

j_call: TRBJ2-1
v_call: TRBV20-1
cdr3_aa: CSARQGFEQFF

j_call: TRBJ2-2
v_call: TRBV7-9
cdr3_aa: CASSPRLAPGELFF

j_call: TRBJ2-3
v_call: TRBV27
cdr3_aa: CASRALGETQYF

j_call: TRBJ1-2
v_call: TRBV15
cdr3_aa: CATSETGRGGYTF

j_call: TRBJ1-5
v_call: TRBV9
cdr3_aa: CASSPSGGPQQPQHF

j_call: TRBJ2-5
v_call: TRBV28
cdr3_aa: CASSPRTVYQETQYF

j_call: TRBJ2-5
v_call: TRBV5-1
cdr3_aa: CASSLARLAGEAIYQETQYF

j_call: TRBJ2-1
v_call: TRBV28
cdr3_aa: CASSLFGLAGIYNEQFF

j_call: TRBJ2-5
v_call: TRBV4-1
cdr3_aa: CASSQGTSGRQTQYF

j_call: TRBJ2-7
v_call: TRBV7-8
cdr3_aa: CASSFRVSISYEQYF

j_call: TRBJ2-1
v_call: TRBV14
cdr3_aa: CASSQGPSGGYNEQFF

j_call: TRBJ2-7
v_call: TRBV10-3
cdr3_aa: CAISEGFEQYF

j_call: TRBJ1-1
v_call: TRBV9
cdr3_aa: CASSSPLGGYTEAFF

j_call: TRBJ2-1
v_call: TRBV27
cdr3_aa: CASSLGQGPYNEQFF

j_call: TRBJ1-2
v_call: TRBV7-2
cdr3_aa: CASSPMRGGGNGYTF

j_call: TRBJ2-1
v_call: TRBV28
cdr3_aa: CASSLRGMLSSYNEQFF

j_call: TRBJ2-3
v_call: TRBV27
cdr3_aa: CASGARGGLGTDTQYF

j_call: TRBJ1-2
v_call: TRBV4-2
cdr3_aa: CASSQDPSGGRGYTF